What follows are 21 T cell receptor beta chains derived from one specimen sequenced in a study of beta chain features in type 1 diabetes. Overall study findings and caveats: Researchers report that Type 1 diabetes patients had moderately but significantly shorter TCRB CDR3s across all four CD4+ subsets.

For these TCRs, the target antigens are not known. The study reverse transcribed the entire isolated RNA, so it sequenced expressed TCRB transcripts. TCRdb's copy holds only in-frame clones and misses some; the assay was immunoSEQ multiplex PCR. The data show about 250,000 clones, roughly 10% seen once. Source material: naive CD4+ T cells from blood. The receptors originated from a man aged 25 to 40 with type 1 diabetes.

Here the CDR3 reads CASSYGGGPLGETQYF. The CDR3 DNA sequence: TGTGCCAGCAGTTATGGCGGGGGCCCGTTGGGAGAGACCCAGTACTTC. This rearrangement joins TRBV6-5 to TRBJ2-5; the D gene is possibly TRBD2 (7 bases). The V end lost 3 bases, the J end lost 4 bases, and 18 bases lay between the germline ends. This CDR3 has 16 amino acids. Germline V CDR1 and CDR2: MNHEY, SVGAGI.

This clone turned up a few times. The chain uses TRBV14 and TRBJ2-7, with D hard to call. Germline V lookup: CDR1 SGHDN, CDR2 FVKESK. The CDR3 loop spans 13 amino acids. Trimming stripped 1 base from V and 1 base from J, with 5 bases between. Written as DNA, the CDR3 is TGTGCCAGCAGCCAAGTCAGGTCCTACGAGCAGTACTTC. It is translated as CASSQVRSYEQYF. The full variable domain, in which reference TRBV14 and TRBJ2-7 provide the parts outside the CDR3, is EAGVTQFPSHSVIEKGQTVTLRCDPISGHDNLYWYRRVMGKEIKFLLHFVKESKQDESGMPNNRFLAERTGGTYSTLKVQPAELEDSGVYFCASSQVRSYEQYFGPGTRLTVT.

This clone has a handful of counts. The CDR3: CASRAGAGEWDTQYF. In DNA, the CDR3 is TGTGCCAGTAGGGCGGGGGCAGGGGAGTGGGATACGCAGTATTTT. The J gene is TRBJ2-3, the V gene TRBV6-5, with D maybe TRBD2 (7 bases). This CDR3 region has 15 residues. Trimming cost V 9 bases and J 6 bases, with 22 bases left between them. Germline V gene lookup returns CDR1 MNHEY and CDR2 SVGAGI.

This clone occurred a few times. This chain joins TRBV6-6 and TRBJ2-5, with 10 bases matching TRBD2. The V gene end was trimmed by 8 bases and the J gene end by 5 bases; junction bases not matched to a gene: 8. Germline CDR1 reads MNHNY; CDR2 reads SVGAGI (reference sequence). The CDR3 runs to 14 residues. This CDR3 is CASVGSGGVETQYF. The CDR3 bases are TGTGCCAGCGTGGGAAGCGGGGGGGTTGAGACCCAGTACTTC.

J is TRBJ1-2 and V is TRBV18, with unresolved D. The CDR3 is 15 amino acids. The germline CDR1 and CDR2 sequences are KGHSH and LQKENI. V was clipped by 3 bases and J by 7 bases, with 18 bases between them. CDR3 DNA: TGTGCCAGCTCACCTGCCCACCCGGGCGGAGGTGGCTACACCTTC. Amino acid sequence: CASSPAHPGGGGYTF.

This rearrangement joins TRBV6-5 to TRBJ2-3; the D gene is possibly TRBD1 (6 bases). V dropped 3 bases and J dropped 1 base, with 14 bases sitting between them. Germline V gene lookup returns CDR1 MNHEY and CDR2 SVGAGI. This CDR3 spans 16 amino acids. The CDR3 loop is CASSYTGTTGTDTQYF. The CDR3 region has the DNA TGTGCCAGCAGTTATACCGGGACAACAGGCACAGATACGCAGTATTTT.

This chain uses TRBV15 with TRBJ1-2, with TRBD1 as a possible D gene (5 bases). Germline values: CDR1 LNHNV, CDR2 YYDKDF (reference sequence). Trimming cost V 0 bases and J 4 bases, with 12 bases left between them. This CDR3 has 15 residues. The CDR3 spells CATSRDGQGIYGYTF. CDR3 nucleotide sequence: TGTGCCACCAGCAGAGATGGGCAGGGAATCTATGGCTACACCTTC.

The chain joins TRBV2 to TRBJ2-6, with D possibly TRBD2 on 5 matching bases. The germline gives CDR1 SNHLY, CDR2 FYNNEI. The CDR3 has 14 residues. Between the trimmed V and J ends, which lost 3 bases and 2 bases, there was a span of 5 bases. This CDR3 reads CASSEGAGANVLTF. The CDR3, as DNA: TGTGCCAGCAGTGAGGGAGCTGGGGCCAACGTCCTGACTTTC.

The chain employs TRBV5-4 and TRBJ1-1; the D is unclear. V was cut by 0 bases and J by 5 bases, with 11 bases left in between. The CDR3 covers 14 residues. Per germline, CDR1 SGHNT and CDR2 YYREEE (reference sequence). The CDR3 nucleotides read TGTGCCAGCAGCTTGGCCTTAGCGGGTACTGAAGCTTTCTTT. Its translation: CASSLALAGTEAFF. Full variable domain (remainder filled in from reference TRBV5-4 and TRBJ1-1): ETGVTQSPTHLIKTRGQQVTLRCSSQSGHNTVSWYQQALGQGPQFIFQYYREEENGRGNFPPRFSGLQFPNYSSELNVNALELDDSALYLCASSLALAGTEAFFGQGTRLTVV.

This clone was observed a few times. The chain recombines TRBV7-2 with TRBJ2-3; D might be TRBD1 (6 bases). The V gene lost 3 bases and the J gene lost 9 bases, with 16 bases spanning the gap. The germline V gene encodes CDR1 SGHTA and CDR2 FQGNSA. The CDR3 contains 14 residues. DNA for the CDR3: TGTGCCAGCAGCTTGAACAGGGTAACTGTCACGCAGTATTTT. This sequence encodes CASSLNRVTVTQYF.

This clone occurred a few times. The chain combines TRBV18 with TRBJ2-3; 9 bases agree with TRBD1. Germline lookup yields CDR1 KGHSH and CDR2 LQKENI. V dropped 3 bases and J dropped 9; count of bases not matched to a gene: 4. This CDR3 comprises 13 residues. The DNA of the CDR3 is TGTGCCAGCTCACCGAAAGACAGGGGGACGCAGTATTTT. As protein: CASSPKDRGTQYF.

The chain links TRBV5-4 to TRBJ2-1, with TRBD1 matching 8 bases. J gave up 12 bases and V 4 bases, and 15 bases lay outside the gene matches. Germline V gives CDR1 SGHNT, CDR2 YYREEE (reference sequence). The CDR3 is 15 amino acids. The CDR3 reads CASSQDLPGGAGQFF. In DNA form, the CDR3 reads TGTGCCAGCAGCCAAGATCTGCCAGGGGGCGCCGGGCAGTTCTTC.

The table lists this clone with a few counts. The CDR3 region has the DNA TGTGCCAGCAGTTACCGGGATTCCCCGCCGGAGGGCTACACCTTC. The encoded protein is CASSYRDSPPEGYTF. The gene calls are TRBV6-5 and TRBJ1-2; D remains unclear. The length of the CDR3 is 15 residues. V was pared by 2 bases and J by 8 bases, with 18 bases between. The germline V gene encodes CDR1 MNHEY and CDR2 SVGAGI.

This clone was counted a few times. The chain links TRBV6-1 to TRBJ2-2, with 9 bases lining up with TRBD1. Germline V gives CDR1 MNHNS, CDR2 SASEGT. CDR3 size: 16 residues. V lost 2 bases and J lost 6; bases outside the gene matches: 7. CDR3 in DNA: TGTGCCAGCAGTGAACGAGGAGGACAGGGGTCCGGGGAGCTGTTTTTT. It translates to CASSERGGQGSGELFF.

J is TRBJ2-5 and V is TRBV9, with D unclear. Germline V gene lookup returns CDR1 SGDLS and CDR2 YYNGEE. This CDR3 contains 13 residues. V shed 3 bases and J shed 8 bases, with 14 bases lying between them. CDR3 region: CASSGLQTITQYF. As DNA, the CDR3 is TGTGCCAGCAGCGGCTTACAAACTATTACCCAGTACTTC.

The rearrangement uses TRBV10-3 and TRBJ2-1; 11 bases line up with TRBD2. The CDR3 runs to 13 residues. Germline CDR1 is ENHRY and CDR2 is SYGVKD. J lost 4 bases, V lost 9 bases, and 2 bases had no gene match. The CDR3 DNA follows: TGTGCCATGACTAGCGGGGAGTACAATGAGCAGTTCTTC. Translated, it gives CAMTSGEYNEQFF.

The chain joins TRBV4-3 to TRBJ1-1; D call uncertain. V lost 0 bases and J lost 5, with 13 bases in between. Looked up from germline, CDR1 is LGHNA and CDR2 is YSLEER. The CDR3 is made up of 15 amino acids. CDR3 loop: CASSQEGRLGTEAFF. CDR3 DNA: TGCGCCAGCAGCCAAGAAGGAAGACTTGGAACTGAAGCTTTCTTT.

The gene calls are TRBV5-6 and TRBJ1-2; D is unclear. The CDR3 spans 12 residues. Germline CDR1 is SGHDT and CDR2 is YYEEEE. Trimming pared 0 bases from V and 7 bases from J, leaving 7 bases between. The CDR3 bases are TGTGCCAGCAGCTTGGGAGTGATTGGCTACACCTTC. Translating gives CASSLGVIGYTF.

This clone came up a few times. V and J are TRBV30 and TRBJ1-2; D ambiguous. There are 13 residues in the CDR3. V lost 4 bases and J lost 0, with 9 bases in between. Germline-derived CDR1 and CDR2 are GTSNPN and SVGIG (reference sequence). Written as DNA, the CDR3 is TGTGCCTGGATGCCGGTAGCTAACTATGGCTACACCTTC. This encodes CAWMPVANYGYTF.

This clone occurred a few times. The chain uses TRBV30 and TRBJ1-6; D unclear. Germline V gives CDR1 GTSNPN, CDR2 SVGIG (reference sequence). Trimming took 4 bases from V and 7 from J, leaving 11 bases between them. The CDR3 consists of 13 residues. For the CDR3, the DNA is TGTGCCTGGAACCGGGGTTTAAATTCACCCCTCCACTTT. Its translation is CAWNRGLNSPLHF.

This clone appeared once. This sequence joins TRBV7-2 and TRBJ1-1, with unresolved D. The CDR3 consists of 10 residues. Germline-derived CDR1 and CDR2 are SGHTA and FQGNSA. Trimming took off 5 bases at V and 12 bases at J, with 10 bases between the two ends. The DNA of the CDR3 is TGTGCCAGCAGCCAAGGCGGGACTTTCTTT. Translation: CASSQGGTFF.